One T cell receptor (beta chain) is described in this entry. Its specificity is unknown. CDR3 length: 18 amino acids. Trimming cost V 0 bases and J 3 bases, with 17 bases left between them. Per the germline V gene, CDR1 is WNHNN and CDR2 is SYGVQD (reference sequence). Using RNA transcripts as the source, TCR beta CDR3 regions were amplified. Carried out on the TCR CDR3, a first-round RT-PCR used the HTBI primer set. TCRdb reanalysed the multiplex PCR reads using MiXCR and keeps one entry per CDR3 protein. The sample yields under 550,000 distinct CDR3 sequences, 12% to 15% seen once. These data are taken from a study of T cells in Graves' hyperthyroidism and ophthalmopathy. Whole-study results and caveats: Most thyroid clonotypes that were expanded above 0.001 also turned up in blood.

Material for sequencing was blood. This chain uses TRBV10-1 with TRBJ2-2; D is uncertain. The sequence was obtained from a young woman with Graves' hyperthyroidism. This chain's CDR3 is CASSESREPNQDTGELFF. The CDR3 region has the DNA TGCGCCAGCAGTGAGTCTCGCGAGCCGAACCAAGACACCGGGGAGCTGTTTTTT.